The 17 T cell receptor beta chains given below trace back to one sample, sequenced in a study of identical twins. MiXCR was run by TCRdb on the 5' RACE reads, yielding one entry per CDR3 protein. Here the sample spans hundreds of thousands of distinct CDR3 sequences, about 12% being singletons. These same data were also listed under a study on yellow fever vaccine responses in identical twins.

The source material was PBMCs. The receptor source for this set is a woman aged 18-29 years in good health.

This clonotype was seen a handful of times. The chain has TRBV20-1 and TRBJ2-7, with 7 bases lining up with TRBD1. The CDR3 is made up of 14 amino acids. The germline V gene encodes CDR1 DFQATT and CDR2 SNEGSKA (reference sequence). With V trimmed by 6 bases and J by 2 bases, 10 bases remained unmatched. CDR3 DNA sequence: TGCAGTGCCATAAAGGGACAGACACCCTACGAGCAGTACGTC. Translating gives CSAIKGQTPYEQYV.

This clonotype was recorded many times. The CDR3 coding sequence is TGTGCCAGCAGTACCCAACCCAATGAGCAGTTCTTC. Its protein product is CASSTQPNEQFF. J is TRBJ2-1 and V is TRBV12-3 or TRBV12-4; D not certain. CDR3 length: 12 residues. Trimming removed 5 bases at V and 6 bases at J, with 8 bases between.

This clonotype came up many times. This chain uses TRBV3-1 with TRBJ2-1; possibly TRBD1 or TRBD2 for D (6 bases each). V gave up 1 base and J gave up 7 bases, with 14 bases separating them. This CDR3 comprises 15 residues. From germline, CDR1 is LGHDT and CDR2 YNNKEL (reference sequence). The CDR3: CASSQGGTGRNEQFF. The CDR3, as DNA: TGTGCCAGCAGCCAAGGGGGTACAGGGAGGAATGAGCAGTTCTTC.

The chain recombines TRBV20-1 with TRBJ2-1; D not certain. Per germline, CDR1 DFQATT and CDR2 SNEGSKA (reference sequence). The CDR3 runs to 12 residues. The CDR3 coding sequence is TGCAGCACCTCCAGCAGTTACAATGAGCAGTTCTTC. Residues: CSTSSSYNEQFF.

As DNA, the CDR3 is TGTGCCAGCAGCTCCGGGACTAGCGGGGGGGCCCTTGAGACCCAGTACTTC. Residues: CASSSGTSGGALETQYF. The V gene is TRBV7-9, the J gene TRBJ2-5; 16 bases line up with TRBD2. The junction had 7 bases not matched to a gene; V was cut back by 4 bases and J by 5 bases. This CDR3 region has 17 residues. CDR1 SEHNR and CDR2 FQNEAQ come from the germline V gene (reference sequence).

This clonotype occurred a few times. This chain joins TRBV15 and TRBJ2-3, with D uncertain. The CDR3 runs 15 residues. Deletions cut 5 bases from V and 2 bases from J, with 14 bases between. The germline V gene encodes CDR1 LNHNV and CDR2 YYDKDF (reference sequence). Here the CDR3 DNA reads TGTGCCACCAGCGAGAACAGACTCATCACAGATACGCAGTATTTT. Translated: CATSENRLITDTQYF.

The chain uses TRBV15 and TRBJ1-1; D is ambiguous. Looked up from germline, CDR1 is LNHNV and CDR2 is YYDKDF (reference sequence). The CDR3 sequence is 13 residues long. V was clipped by 3 bases and J by 7 bases, with 12 bases between them. The CDR3 region is CATSSLPAGEAFF. The DNA for the CDR3 is TGTGCCACCAGCAGCCTCCCTGCGGGTGAAGCTTTCTTT.

This clonotype was counted a few times. J is TRBJ2-7 and V is TRBV7-8; D unresolved. Looked up from germline, CDR1 is SGHVS and CDR2 is FQNEAQ. This CDR3 region has 12 residues. V shed 5 bases and J shed 6 bases, with 11 bases lying between them. The CDR3 here is CASSLGVGEQYV. DNA for the CDR3: TGTGCCAGCAGCCTAGGAGTGGGCGAGCAGTACGTC.

This clonotype was counted only a few times. CDR3 in amino acids: CASSYSGPNQPQHF. CDR3 in DNA: TGTGCCAGCAGTTACTCGGGCCCTAATCAGCCCCAGCATTTT. The chain couples TRBV6-5 to TRBJ1-5, with D hard to call. V lost 0 bases and J 4 bases, leaving 7 bases between the germline ends. Germline V CDR1 and CDR2: MNHEY, SVGAGI. The CDR3 totals 14 residues.

V usage is TRBV6-5 and J usage is TRBJ2-1; 11 positions match TRBD1. CDR1 and CDR2 (germline): MNHEY, SVGAGI. This CDR3 is 15 amino acids long. V trimming: 2 bases; J trimming: 5 bases; junction bases outside the gene matches: 2. The CDR3: CASSYGQGANNEQFF. Here the CDR3 DNA reads TGTGCCAGCAGTTACGGACAGGGGGCTAACAATGAGCAGTTCTTC.

This clonotype was observed a handful of times. V is TRBV5-1 and J is TRBJ2-3; D may be TRBD1 (5 bases). From germline, CDR1 is SGHRS and CDR2 YFSETQ. The CDR3 totals 15 residues. The V end was cut by 2 bases, the J end by 3 bases, with 13 bases between. DNA for the CDR3: TGCGCCAGCAGCTTAGGGGAAGCGACTACAGATACGCAGTATTTT. Its protein product is CASSLGEATTDTQYF. The whole variable domain, filled in from reference TRBV5-1 and TRBJ2-3, reads KAGVTQTPRYLIKTRGQQVTLSCSPISGHRSVSWYQQTPGQGLQFLFEYFSETQRNKGNFPGRFSGRQFSNSRSEMNVSTLELGDSALYLCASSLGEATTDTQYFGPGTRLTVL.

This clonotype was detected only a few times. The rearrangement joins TRBV7-2 to TRBJ2-2; D is unclear. Per germline, CDR1 SGHTA and CDR2 FQGNSA. The V gene lost 4 bases and the J gene lost 5 bases, with 8 bases spanning the gap. This CDR3 contains 13 residues. The CDR3 protein is CASSSLRTGELFF. The CDR3 coding sequence is TGTGCCAGCAGCTCCCTTAGAACCGGGGAGCTGTTTTTT.

This chain uses TRBV6-1 with TRBJ1-6; 7 bases match TRBD1. Germline loops: CDR1 MNHNS, CDR2 SASEGT. With 6 bases clipped from V and 5 bases from J, the junction kept 4 bases outside the gene matches. The CDR3 is 14 amino acids. The DNA for the CDR3 is TGTGCCAGCAGGGACCAGGGGGATAATTCACCCCTCCACTTT. This translates into CASRDQGDNSPLHF.

This clonotype was found a few times. V is TRBV5-8 and J is TRBJ2-1; TRBD2 aligns across 10 bases. CDR1 and CDR2 from the germline V gene are SGHTS and YDEGEE. Losses at the gene ends were 5 bases for V and 0 bases for J; bases not matched to a gene: 5. CDR3 size: 16 residues. CDR3 bases: TGTGCCAGCAGAAGGCCTAGCGGGAGCTCCTACAATGAGCAGTTCTTC. Translated: CASRRPSGSSYNEQFF.

This chain uses TRBV5-5 with TRBJ2-1; 7 nucleotides agree with TRBD1. V was clipped by 2 bases and J by 4 bases; unmatched bases: 6. Germline V CDR1 and CDR2: SGHKS, YYEKEE (reference sequence). This CDR3 is built from 15 residues. The chain's CDR3 is CASSFWDRKYNEQFF. Written as DNA, the CDR3 is TGTGCCAGCAGCTTCTGGGACAGAAAATACAATGAGCAGTTCTTC.

This clonotype was seen a few times. The chain couples TRBV29-1 to TRBJ2-1; D is unclear. The CDR3 length is 11 residues. Germline CDR1 is SQVTM and CDR2 is ANQGSEA. V lost 1 base and J 13 bases, leaving 11 bases between the germline ends. In DNA, the CDR3 is TGCAGCGTTGAAGCCGAGCCGGGCCAGTTCTTC. This translates into CSVEAEPGQFF.

This clonotype was seen many times. This chain joins TRBV3-1 and TRBJ1-2; possibly TRBD1 for D (5 bases). The CDR3 runs to 13 residues. Trimming stripped 0 bases from V and 5 bases from J, with 7 bases between. Germline V lookup: CDR1 LGHDT, CDR2 YNNKEL (reference sequence). The CDR3 nucleotides read TGTGCCAGCAGCCAAGATACAGGATATGGCTACACCTTC. Amino acids: CASSQDTGYGYTF.